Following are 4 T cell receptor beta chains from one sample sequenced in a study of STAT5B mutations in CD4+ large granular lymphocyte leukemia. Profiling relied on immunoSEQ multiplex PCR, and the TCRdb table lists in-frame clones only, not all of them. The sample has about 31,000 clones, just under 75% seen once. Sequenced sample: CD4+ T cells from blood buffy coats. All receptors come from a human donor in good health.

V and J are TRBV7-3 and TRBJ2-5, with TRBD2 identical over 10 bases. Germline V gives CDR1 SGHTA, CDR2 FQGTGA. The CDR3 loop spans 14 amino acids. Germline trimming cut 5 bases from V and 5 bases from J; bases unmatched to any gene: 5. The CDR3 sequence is CASSPGLAVETQYF. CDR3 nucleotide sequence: TGTGCCAGCAGCCCAGGACTAGCGGTGGAGACCCAGTACTTC.

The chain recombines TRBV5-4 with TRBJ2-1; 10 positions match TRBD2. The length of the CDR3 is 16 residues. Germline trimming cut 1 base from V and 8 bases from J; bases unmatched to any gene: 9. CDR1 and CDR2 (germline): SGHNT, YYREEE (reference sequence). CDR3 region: CASSLSQAGGLDEQFF. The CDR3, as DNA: TGTGCCAGCAGCTTGAGCCAAGCGGGGGGGTTGGATGAGCAGTTCTTC.

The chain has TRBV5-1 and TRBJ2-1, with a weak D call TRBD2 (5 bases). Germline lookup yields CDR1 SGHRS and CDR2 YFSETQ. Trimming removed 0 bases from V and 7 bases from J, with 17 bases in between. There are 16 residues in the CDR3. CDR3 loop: CASSLASWGAVNEQFF. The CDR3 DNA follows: TGCGCCAGCAGCTTGGCCTCTTGGGGAGCGGTTAATGAGCAGTTCTTC. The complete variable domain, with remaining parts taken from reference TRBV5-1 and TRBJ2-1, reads KAGVTQTPRYLIKTRGQQVTLSCSPISGHRSVSWYQQTPGQGLQFLFEYFSETQRNKGNFPGRFSGRQFSNSRSEMNVSTLELGDSALYLCASSLASWGAVNEQFFGPGTRLTVL.

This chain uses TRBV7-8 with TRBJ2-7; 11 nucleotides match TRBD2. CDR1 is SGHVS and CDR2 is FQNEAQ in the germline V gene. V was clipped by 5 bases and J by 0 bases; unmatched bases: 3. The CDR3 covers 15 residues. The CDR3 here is CASSIGTSGSYEQYF. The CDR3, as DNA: TGTGCCAGCAGCATCGGGACTAGCGGCTCCTACGAGCAGTACTTC. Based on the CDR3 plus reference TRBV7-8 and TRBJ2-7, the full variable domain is GAGVSQSPRYKVAKRGQDVALRCDPISGHVSLFWYQQALGQGPEFLTYFQNEAQLDKSGLPSDRFFAERPEGSVSTLKIQRTQQEDSAVYLCASSIGTSGSYEQYFGPGTRLTVT.